This T cell receptor beta chain was captured by sequencing in a study of PD-1 blockade in classical Hodgkin lymphoma. The table came from immunoSEQ multiplex PCR; TCRdb's copy has only in-frame clones and leaves some out. The sample yields about 85,000 clones, about 93% seen once. From germline, CDR1 is SEHNR and CDR2 FQNEAQ (reference sequence). V shed 1 base and J shed 3 bases, with 13 bases lying between them. The CDR3 length is 16 residues. Brentuximab vedotin exposure varied among the patients, all of whom had relapsed after autologous stem cell transplantation. The J gene is TRBJ1-5, the V gene TRBV7-9; D is uncertain. This material consisted of peripheral blood mononuclear cells (PBMCs), taken before the second cycle of nivolumab. This TCR derives from a human donor with classical Hodgkin lymphoma. As DNA, the CDR3 is TGTGCCAGCAGCTTAGGTGGCGGGTGGGTCAATCAGCCCCAGCATTTT. Amino acids: CASSLGGGWVNQPQHF.